One and the same sample provided the 18 T cell receptor beta chains below, sequenced in a study of Graves' ophthalmopathy and Graves' hyperthyroidism. Amplification of TCR beta CDR3 regions used RNA transcripts. An opening RT-PCR round employed HTBI primers and preceded a second-round multiplex PCR. A single record per CDR3 protein comes from TCRdb applying MiXCR to the multiplex PCR reads. This table holds 400,000 to 500,000 distinct CDR3 sequences, over 20% found once. The sequencing input was peripheral blood. The receptors stem from a woman aged 18-29 years with stable Graves' hyperthyroidism.

This clonotype was detected a few times. The V and J genes are TRBV29-1 and TRBJ2-7; tentative D call: TRBD2 (6 bases). CDR1 and CDR2 (germline): SQVTM, ANQGSEA. V shed 4 bases and J shed 3 bases, with 16 bases lying between them. The CDR3 sequence is 14 residues long. As DNA, the CDR3 is TGCAGCGTTGTGGGGGGTACCCAAATCTACGAGCAGTACTTC. It is translated as CSVVGGTQIYEQYF.

This clonotype was detected ten times or more. Compared with germline, one end of the junction differs, possibly owing to a read error. The genes are TRBV6-1 and TRBJ2-2, with 10 bases matching TRBD2. Germline V CDR1 and CDR2: MNHNS, SASEGT. The CDR3 spans 13 residues. The CDR3 spells CASRVSGRTVPDF. In DNA, the CDR3 is TGTGCCAGCAGGGTTAGCGGGAGGACGGTCCCAGATTTT.

This clonotype was picked up many times. A much larger clone sits a single nucleotide away, making a read error possible. The rearrangement links TRBV7-9 to TRBJ2-7; D is unclear. The CDR3 loop spans 15 amino acids. Germline CDR1 reads SEHNR; CDR2 reads FQNEAQ (reference sequence). This CDR3 is CVSSFGTLTSYEQYF. The CDR3 DNA reads as TGTGTCAGCAGCTTCGGAACACTGACCTCCTACGAGCAGTACTTC.

The chain couples TRBV28 to TRBJ2-5, with TRBD2 matching over 12 bases. The CDR3 loop spans 16 amino acids. Germline V gene lookup returns CDR1 MDHEN and CDR2 SYDVKM. V dropped 5 bases and J dropped 0; count of bases not matched to a gene: 4. CDR3 residues: CASSPRTSGNQETQYF. DNA of the CDR3: TGTGCCAGCAGTCCCCGGACTAGCGGGAACCAAGAGACCCAGTACTTC.

This clonotype was observed at least ten times. The genes are TRBV6-5 and TRBJ2-5; 8 bases are a match to TRBD2. Germline CDR1 MNHEY, CDR2 SVGAGI. Losses at the gene ends were 4 bases for V and 5 bases for J; bases not matched to a gene: 3. CDR3 size: 13 residues. CDR3 region: CASSSAGVETQYF. As DNA, the CDR3 is TGTGCCAGCAGTTCAGCGGGAGTCGAGACCCAGTACTTC.

This sequence joins TRBV6-2 or TRBV6-3 and TRBJ2-2; D is unresolved. Germline lookup yields CDR1 MNHEY and CDR2 SVGEGT. Trimming removed 5 bases from V and 3 bases from J, with 13 bases in between. The CDR3 consists of 15 residues. CDR3 bases: TGTGCCAGCAGTGATGTTAACAGATACACCGGGGAGCTGTTTTTT. Protein product: CASSDVNRYTGELFF.

At least ten counts were recorded for this clonotype. CDR3 region: CASSVRLAGGSGANVLTF. For the CDR3, the DNA is TGTGCCAGCAGCGTACGATTAGCGGGAGGGTCTGGGGCCAACGTCCTGACTTTC. The rearrangement joins TRBV9 to TRBJ2-6, with TRBD2 identical over 11 bases. Trimming took 1 base from V and 1 from J; bases not matched to a gene: 4. The CDR3 length is 18 residues. Germline lookup yields CDR1 SGDLS and CDR2 YYNGEE.

Many counts were recorded for this clonotype. The CDR3 sequence: CSARASGRAGEYEQYF. CDR3 in DNA: TGCAGTGCTAGAGCTAGCGGGAGGGCCGGCGAGTACGAGCAGTACTTC. The rearrangement links TRBV20-1 to TRBJ2-7; 12 bases fit TRBD2. Germline V lookup: CDR1 DFQATT, CDR2 SNEGSKA (reference sequence). The CDR3 has 16 residues. J lost 4 bases, V lost 1 base, and 8 bases had no gene match.

This clonotype occurred many times. The J gene is TRBJ1-5, the V gene TRBV12-3 or TRBV12-4; TRBD1 matches 10 bases. V dropped 4 bases and J dropped 3; count of bases not matched to a gene: 6. The CDR3 is 16 residues long. The CDR3 is CASSSRDRGANQPQHF. Here the CDR3 DNA reads TGTGCCAGCAGTTCTCGGGACAGGGGTGCCAATCAGCCCCAGCATTTT.

This clonotype was recorded at least ten times. The rearrangement links TRBV5-1 to TRBJ1-6; D uncertain. This CDR3 comprises 16 residues. Germline values: CDR1 SGHRS, CDR2 YFSETQ. V lost 2 bases, J lost 0 bases, and 9 bases lay in between. CDR3 residues: CASSLGIRSYNSPLHF. The DNA of the CDR3 is TGCGCCAGCAGCTTAGGGATTCGCTCCTATAATTCACCCCTCCACTTT.

The sample holds many counts of this clonotype. The chain couples TRBV20-1 to TRBJ1-1, with 7 bases identical to TRBD1. This CDR3 spans 12 amino acids. Germline CDR1 is DFQATT and CDR2 is SNEGSKA (reference sequence). CDR3: CGTDREETEAFF. DNA for the CDR3: TGCGGGACCGACAGGGAGGAAACTGAAGCTTTCTTT.

This clonotype appeared a few times. The chain carries TRBV6-1 and TRBJ1-5; D gene uncertain. The V gene's germline CDR1 is MNHNS and CDR2 SASEGT. This CDR3 comprises 14 residues. V lost 3 bases and J lost 6, with 12 bases in between. The CDR3 loop is CASSETTPIQPQHF. DNA for the CDR3: TGTGCCAGCAGTGAGACTACCCCGATTCAGCCCCAGCATTTT.

This clonotype occurred many times. The genes are TRBV27 and TRBJ2-7, with a tentative D call TRBD1 (6 bases). This CDR3 contains 14 residues. Trimming pared 5 bases from V and 3 bases from J, leaving 14 bases between. The germline CDR1 and CDR2 sequences are MNHEY and SMNVEV (reference sequence). In DNA form, the CDR3 reads TGTGCCAGCAGTAGGTTGGACAGTAACTACGAGCAGTACTTC. It translates to CASSRLDSNYEQYF.

This clonotype was seen many times. The chain carries TRBV12-3 or TRBV12-4 and TRBJ2-7, with 7 bases lining up with TRBD1. Trimming at V came to 6 bases and at J to 7 bases, leaving 9 bases not matched to a gene. The CDR3 runs to 13 residues. Here the CDR3 DNA reads TGTGCCAGCAGCCCTTTGACAGGGTATGAGCAGTACTTC. It codes for CASSPLTGYEQYF.

This clonotype was detected once. The chain uses TRBV11-2 and TRBJ1-1; tentatively, D is TRBD1 (6 bases). V lost 8 bases, J lost 5 bases, and 15 bases lay in between. CDR1 SGHAT and CDR2 FQNNGV come from the germline V gene. The CDR3 consists of 13 residues. The CDR3 reads CASARRQGTEAFF. The CDR3 DNA sequence: TGTGCCAGCGCCCGTAGGCAGGGGACTGAAGCTTTCTTT.

This clonotype was seen more than once but under ten times. The rearrangement links TRBV6-1 to TRBJ2-2, with a tentative D call TRBD1 (6 bases). Deletions cut 7 bases from V and 4 bases from J, with 13 bases between. The CDR3 runs to 14 residues. Germline V gene sequence: CDR1 MNHNS, CDR2 SASEGT. The CDR3 DNA sequence: TGTGCCAGCAACCCGAGGGGGACCACCGGGGAGCTGTTTTTT. Translated: CASNPRGTTGELFF.

This clonotype has ten or more counts. The chain uses TRBV4-1 and TRBJ1-5, with TRBD1 matching 9 bases. CDR3 size: 17 residues. CDR1 MGHRA and CDR2 YSYEKL come from the germline V gene. The J segment lost 4 bases and the V segment lost 5 bases, leaving 12 bases of the junction unmatched. DNA of the CDR3: TGCGCCAGCAGCTTCACACCCCAGACAGGGGGGAATCAGCCCCAGCATTTT. It translates to CASSFTPQTGGNQPQHF.

This clonotype was counted ten times or more. The chain links TRBV5-5 to TRBJ2-7; D unclear. The germline gives CDR1 SGHKS, CDR2 YYEKEE (reference sequence). The CDR3 loop spans 13 amino acids. The V gene lost 1 base and the J gene lost 2 bases, with 7 bases spanning the gap. The CDR3 here is CASSLSRPYEQYF. CDR3 DNA: TGTGCCAGCAGCTTGTCCCGACCCTACGAGCAGTACTTC.